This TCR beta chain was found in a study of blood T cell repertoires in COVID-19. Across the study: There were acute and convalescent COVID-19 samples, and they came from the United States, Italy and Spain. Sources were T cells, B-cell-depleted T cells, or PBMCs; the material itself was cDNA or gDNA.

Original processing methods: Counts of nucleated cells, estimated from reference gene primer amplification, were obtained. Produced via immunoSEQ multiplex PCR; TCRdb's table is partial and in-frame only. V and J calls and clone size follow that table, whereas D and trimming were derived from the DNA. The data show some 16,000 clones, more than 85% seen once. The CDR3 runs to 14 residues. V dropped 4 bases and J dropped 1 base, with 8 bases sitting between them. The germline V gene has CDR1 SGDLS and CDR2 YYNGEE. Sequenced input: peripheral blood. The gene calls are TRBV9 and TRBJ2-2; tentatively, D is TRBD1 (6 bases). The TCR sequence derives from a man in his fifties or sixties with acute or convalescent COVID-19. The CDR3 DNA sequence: TGTGCCAGCAGCACCAGGGGGAACACCGGGGAGCTGTTTTTT. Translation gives CASSTRGNTGELFF.